This T cell receptor (beta chain) was found in a study of blood T cell repertoires in COVID-19. The CDR3 has 16 amino acids. Between the trimmed V and J ends, which lost 7 bases and 4 bases, there was a span of 22 bases. Germline CDR1 reads SNHLY; CDR2 reads FYNNEI. This clone was counted between two and nine times. Clones were read by immunoSEQ multiplex PCR, and TCRdb kept only the in-frame ones, dropping some. The table has around 190,000 clones, about four fifths seen once. V is TRBV2 and J is TRBJ1-1; D is possibly TRBD1 (5 bases). The sequence was collected from a man aged 55-75 years with acute or convalescent COVID-19. Sequencing was done on a sample of peripheral blood. The CDR3 coding sequence is TGTGCCAGCATCGATGGGAGGCAGGGAGTAAGCACTGAAGCTTTCTTT. This codes for CASIDGRQGVSTEAFF.